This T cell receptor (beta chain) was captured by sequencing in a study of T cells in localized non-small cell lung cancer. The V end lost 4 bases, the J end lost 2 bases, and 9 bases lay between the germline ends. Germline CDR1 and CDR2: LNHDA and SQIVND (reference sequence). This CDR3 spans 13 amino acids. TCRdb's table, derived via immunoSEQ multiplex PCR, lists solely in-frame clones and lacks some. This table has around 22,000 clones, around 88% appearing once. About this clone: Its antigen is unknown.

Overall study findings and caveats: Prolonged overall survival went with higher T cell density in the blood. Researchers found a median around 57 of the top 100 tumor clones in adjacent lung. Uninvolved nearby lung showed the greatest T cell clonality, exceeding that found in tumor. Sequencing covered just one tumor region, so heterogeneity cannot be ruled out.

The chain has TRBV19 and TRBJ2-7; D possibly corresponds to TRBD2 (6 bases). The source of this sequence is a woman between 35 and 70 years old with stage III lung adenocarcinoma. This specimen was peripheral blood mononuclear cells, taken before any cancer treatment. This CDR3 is CASSRGVPYEQYF. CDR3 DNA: TGTGCCAGTAGTAGGGGGGTACCCTACGAGCAGTACTTC.